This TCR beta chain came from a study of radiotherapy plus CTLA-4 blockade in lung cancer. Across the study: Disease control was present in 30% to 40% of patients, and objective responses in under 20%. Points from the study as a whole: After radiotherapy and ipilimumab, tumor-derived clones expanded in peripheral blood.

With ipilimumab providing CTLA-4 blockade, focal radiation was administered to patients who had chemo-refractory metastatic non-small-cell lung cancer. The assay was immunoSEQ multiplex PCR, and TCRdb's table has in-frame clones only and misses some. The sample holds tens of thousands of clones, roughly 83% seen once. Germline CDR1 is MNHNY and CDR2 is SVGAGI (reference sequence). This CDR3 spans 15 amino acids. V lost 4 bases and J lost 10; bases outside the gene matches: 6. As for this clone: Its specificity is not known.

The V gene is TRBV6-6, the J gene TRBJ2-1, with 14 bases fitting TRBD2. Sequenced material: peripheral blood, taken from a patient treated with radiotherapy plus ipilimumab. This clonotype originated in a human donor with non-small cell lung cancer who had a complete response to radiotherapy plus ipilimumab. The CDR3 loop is CASSSQTSGRGEQFF. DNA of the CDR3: TGTGCCAGCAGTTCCCAGACTAGCGGGAGGGGCGAGCAGTTCTTC.